This T cell receptor (beta chain) originates from a study of OX40 agonist ivuxolimab in advanced cancers. Overall study context: The diagnoses of dose-escalation patients were hepatocellular carcinoma, melanoma, renal cell or head and neck cancer. Among those enrolled, mean age was roughly 55 years (range about 23 to 79) and 82.7% were male.

The protocol was immunoSEQ multiplex PCR, while the TCRdb copy is restricted to in-frame clones and leaves out a portion. This sample yields 25,000 to 35,000 clones, of which roughly 83% are seen a single time; around 14% belongs to the top ten. Findings and limits, study-wide: The CD4+ and CD8+ T cells in the blood had expanded clonally by week 6 at 0.1 to 3.0 mg/kg. On average, a greater number of expanded clones characterised CD8+ T cells relative to CD4+.

About this clone: Its antigen is still unknown.

Germline V gene lookup returns CDR1 SGHRS and CDR2 YFSETQ. This CDR3 comprises 14 residues. V dropped 0 bases and J dropped 4 bases, with 10 bases sitting between them. The TCR was taken from an adult with an advanced solid tumor such as melanoma, head and neck, liver or kidney cancer. The input for sequencing was CD4+ or CD8+ T cells sorted from blood, taken in a trial of the OX40 agonist ivuxolimab. The chain carries TRBV5-1 and TRBJ1-1; D is ambiguous. The CDR3 region has the DNA TGCGCCAGCAGCTTGGCCAGCGGAGGCACTGAAGCTTTCTTT. Translated: CASSLASGGTEAFF.